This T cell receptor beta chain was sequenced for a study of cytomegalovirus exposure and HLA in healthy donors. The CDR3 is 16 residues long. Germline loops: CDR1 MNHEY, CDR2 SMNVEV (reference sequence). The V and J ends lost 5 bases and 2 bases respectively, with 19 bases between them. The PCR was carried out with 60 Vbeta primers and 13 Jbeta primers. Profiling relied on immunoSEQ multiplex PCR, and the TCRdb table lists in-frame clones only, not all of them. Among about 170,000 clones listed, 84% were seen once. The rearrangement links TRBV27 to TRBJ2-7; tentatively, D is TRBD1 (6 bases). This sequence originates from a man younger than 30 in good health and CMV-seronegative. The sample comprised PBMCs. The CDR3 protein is CASSPRQTDRPYEQYF. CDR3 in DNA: TGTGCCAGCAGTCCCCGGCAAACGGACAGACCCTACGAGCAGTACTTC.